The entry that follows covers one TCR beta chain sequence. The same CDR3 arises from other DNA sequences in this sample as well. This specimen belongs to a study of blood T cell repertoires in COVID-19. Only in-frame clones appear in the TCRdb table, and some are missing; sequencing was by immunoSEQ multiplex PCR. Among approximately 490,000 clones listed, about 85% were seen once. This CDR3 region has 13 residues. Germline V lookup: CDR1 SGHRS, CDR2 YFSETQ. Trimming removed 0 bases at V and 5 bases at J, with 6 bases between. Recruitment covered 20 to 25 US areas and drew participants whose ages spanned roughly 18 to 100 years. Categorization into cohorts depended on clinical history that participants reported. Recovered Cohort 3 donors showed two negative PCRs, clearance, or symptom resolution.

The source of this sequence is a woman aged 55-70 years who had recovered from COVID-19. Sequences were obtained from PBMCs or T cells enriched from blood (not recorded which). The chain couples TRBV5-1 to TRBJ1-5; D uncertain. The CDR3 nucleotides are TGCGCCAGCAGCTTGGGAGGAGATCAGCCCCAGCATTTT. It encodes CASSLGGDQPQHF.